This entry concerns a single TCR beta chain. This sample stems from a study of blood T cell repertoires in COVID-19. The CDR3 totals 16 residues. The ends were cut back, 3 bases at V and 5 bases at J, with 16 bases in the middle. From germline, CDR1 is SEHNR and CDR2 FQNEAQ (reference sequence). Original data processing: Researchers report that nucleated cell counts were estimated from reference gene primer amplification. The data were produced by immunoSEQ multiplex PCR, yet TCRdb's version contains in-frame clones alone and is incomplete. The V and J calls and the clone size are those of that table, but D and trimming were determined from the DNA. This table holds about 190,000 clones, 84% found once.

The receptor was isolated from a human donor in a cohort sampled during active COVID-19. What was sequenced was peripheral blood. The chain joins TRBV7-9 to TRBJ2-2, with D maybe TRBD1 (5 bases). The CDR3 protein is CASSFVTGEFTGELFF. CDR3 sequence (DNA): TGTGCCAGCAGCTTTGTTACAGGAGAATTTACCGGGGAGCTGTTTTTT.